Listed here are 27 T cell receptor beta chains from one sample, sequenced in a study of technical replicates of blood from a handful of donors. Generated by immunoSEQ multiplex PCR, the TCRdb table keeps only in-frame clones and is missing some. The sample shows just over 80,000 clones, 96% of them seen only once. Sequencing was done on a sample of T cells isolated from PBMCs. The receptors here all came from a human donor in good health.

The V and J genes are TRBV29-1 and TRBJ2-5; D may be TRBD2 (6 bases). V was shortened by 3 bases and J by 4 bases, with 9 bases between the two germline ends. The V gene's germline CDR1 is SQVTM and CDR2 ANQGSEA. There are 12 residues in the CDR3. CDR3 sequence reads: CSVERGGETQYF. CDR3 sequence (DNA): TGCAGCGTTGAGCGGGGTGGAGAGACCCAGTACTTC.

V is TRBV28 and J is TRBJ1-2; D gene unclear. The V and J ends lost 8 bases and 6 bases respectively, with 16 bases between them. This CDR3 contains 13 residues. The germline CDR1 and CDR2 sequences are MDHEN and SYDVKM. CDR3 sequence (DNA): TGTGCCAGCCTTCGGTACAGACCAGATGGCTACACCTTC. Its protein is CASLRYRPDGYTF.

The rearrangement joins TRBV7-6 to TRBJ1-4, with D unclear. The germline V gene has CDR1 SGHVS and CDR2 FNYEAQ. The CDR3 is 14 residues long. Between the trimmed V and J ends, which lost 4 bases and 4 bases, there was a span of 10 bases. The CDR3 nucleotides are TGTGCCAGCAGCTACAGTGACATTAATGAAAAACTGTTTTTT. Amino acid sequence: CASSYSDINEKLFF.

The CDR3 bases are TGTGCCAGTAGTAAGGGCGAGCGGGAGAGCCTCTACGAGCAGTACTTC. Its translation is CASSKGERESLYEQYF. This chain links TRBV19 with TRBJ2-7; 8 bases are a match to TRBD2. J lost 3 bases, V lost 4 bases, and 11 bases had no gene match. CDR3 length: 16 residues. Germline values: CDR1 LNHDA, CDR2 SQIVND (reference sequence).

This chain links TRBV6-1 with TRBJ1-5; weak D call: TRBD1 (5 bases). Germline loops: CDR1 MNHNS, CDR2 SASEGT. Trimming removed 10 bases at V and 1 base at J, with 11 bases between. The CDR3 extends over 13 amino acids. The chain's CDR3 is CATDDRSNQPQHF. The CDR3, as DNA: TGTGCCACCGACGACAGAAGCAATCAGCCCCAGCATTTT.

The sample holds one count of this clone. This chain connects TRBV7-2 to TRBJ2-3; possible D gene TRBD2, 6 bases. V lost 3 bases, J lost 4 bases, and 14 bases lay in between. Germline V gene data show CDR1 as SGHTA and CDR2 as FQGNSA. This CDR3 is 15 amino acids long. This chain's CDR3 is CASSLTGERSDTQYF. Here the CDR3 DNA reads TGTGCCAGCAGCTTGACGGGGGAACGGTCAGATACGCAGTATTTT.

This chain uses TRBV11-2 with TRBJ2-7; TRBD2 aligns across 8 bases. V dropped 2 bases and J dropped 3; count of bases not matched to a gene: 3. The CDR3 loop spans 14 amino acids. Germline values: CDR1 SGHAT, CDR2 FQNNGV. CDR3 nucleotide sequence: TGTGCCAGCAGCTTAAGTGCGGGAGGCTACGAGCAGTACTTC. Amino acids: CASSLSAGGYEQYF.

The chain has TRBV7-2 and TRBJ2-7; perhaps TRBD1 as D (6 bases). The CDR3 totals 14 residues. Germline CDR1 and CDR2: SGHTA and FQGNSA. V gave up 3 bases and J gave up 3 bases, with 12 bases separating them. CDR3 in amino acids: CASSFLDRHYEQYF. CDR3 nucleotides: TGTGCCAGCAGCTTTCTGGACAGACACTACGAGCAGTACTTC.

The chain uses TRBV4-1 and TRBJ1-2, with unresolved D. CDR3 size: 15 residues. The V end was cut by 2 bases, the J end by 8 bases, with 18 bases between. Looked up from germline, CDR1 is MGHRA and CDR2 is YSYEKL. CDR3 sequence reads: CASSQMDYMGVGYTF. CDR3 coding DNA: TGCGCCAGCAGCCAAATGGACTACATGGGTGTCGGCTACACCTTC.

The V gene is TRBV7-8, the J gene TRBJ2-7, with a tentative D call TRBD1 (6 bases). Germline CDR1 is SGHVS and CDR2 is FQNEAQ. The V and J ends lost 6 bases and 3 bases respectively, with 18 bases between them. The CDR3 consists of 15 residues. The DNA for the CDR3 is TGTGCCAGCAGGCACCTCCGGGACAATCACTACGAGCAGTACTTC. It encodes CASRHLRDNHYEQYF.

The V gene is TRBV27, the J gene TRBJ2-1; D possibly corresponds to TRBD1 (6 bases). Germline V gene data show CDR1 as MNHEY and CDR2 as SMNVEV (reference sequence). The CDR3 spans 14 residues. The ends were cut back, 6 bases at V and 3 bases at J, with 12 bases in the middle. This chain's CDR3 is CASSRDKFYNEQFF. The CDR3, as DNA: TGTGCCAGCAGCCGGGACAAGTTCTACAATGAGCAGTTCTTC.

The V call is TRBV18, the J call TRBJ2-2; 8 positions match TRBD2. The CDR3 covers 18 residues. CDR1 is KGHSH and CDR2 is LQKENI in the germline V gene. Trimming at V came to 2 bases and at J to 0 bases, leaving 8 bases not matched to a gene. CDR3 loop: CASSPVVAGYTNTGELFF. DNA for the CDR3: TGTGCCAGCTCACCAGTAGTAGCGGGATACACGAACACCGGGGAGCTGTTTTTT.

The rearrangement joins TRBV27 to TRBJ1-1; D is undetermined. The CDR3 is 14 residues long. V shed 1 base and J shed 1 base, with 7 bases lying between them. Germline CDR1 and CDR2: MNHEY and SMNVEV (reference sequence). For the CDR3, the DNA is TGTGCCAGCAGTTTATACGAGGGGAACACTGAAGCTTTCTTT. Encoded protein: CASSLYEGNTEAFF.

The chain joins TRBV30 to TRBJ2-2, with a weak D call TRBD2 (5 bases). The V and J ends lost 5 bases and 5 bases respectively, with 12 bases between them. The CDR3 is 13 residues long. Looked up from germline, CDR1 is GTSNPN and CDR2 is SVGIG (reference sequence). The DNA for the CDR3 is TGTGCCTGGGGATATAGCGAGACCGGGGAGCTGTTTTTT. This gives the protein CAWGYSETGELFF.

The V gene is TRBV5-1, the J gene TRBJ2-5; D not certain. This CDR3 contains 13 residues. In germline, CDR1 is SGHRS, CDR2 YFSETQ. Trimming took off 0 bases at V and 6 bases at J, with 9 bases between the two ends. Here the CDR3 reads CASSLGGDQTQYF. CDR3 nucleotide sequence: TGCGCCAGCAGCTTGGGAGGAGATCAGACCCAGTACTTC.

The chain employs TRBV19 and TRBJ2-2, with D perhaps TRBD1 (5 bases). Germline CDR1 is LNHDA and CDR2 is SQIVND (reference sequence). The CDR3 spans 15 residues. V was trimmed by 3 bases and J by 0 bases, leaving 8 bases between them. The CDR3 is CASSMGPANTGELFF. For the CDR3, the DNA is TGTGCCAGTAGTATGGGGCCAGCGAACACCGGGGAGCTGTTTTTT.

This chain uses TRBV9 with TRBJ1-1; maybe TRBD1 (5 bases). CDR3 length equals 14 residues. V was shortened by 3 bases and J by 2 bases, with 11 bases between the two germline ends. The V gene's germline CDR1 is SGDLS and CDR2 YYNGEE. The CDR3 sequence: CASSGQQPNTEAFF. DNA of the CDR3: TGTGCCAGCAGCGGACAGCAACCAAACACTGAAGCTTTCTTT. Based on the CDR3 plus reference TRBV9 and TRBJ1-1, the full variable domain is DSGVTQTPKHLITATGQRVTLRCSPRSGDLSVYWYQQSLDQGLQFLIQYYNGEERAKGNILERFSAQQFPDLHSELNLSSLELGDSALYFCASSGQQPNTEAFFGQGTRLTVV.

In nucleotides, the CDR3 is TGTGCCTGGAGTGGTTGGCGGGGCTACAATGAGCAGTTCTTC. This codes for CAWSGWRGYNEQFF. The chain uses TRBV30 and TRBJ2-1, with D tentatively TRBD2 (6 bases). The CDR3 has 14 amino acids. The ends were cut back, 1 base at V and 3 bases at J, with 10 bases in the middle. The germline V gene encodes CDR1 GTSNPN and CDR2 SVGIG (reference sequence).

The chain employs TRBV5-1 and TRBJ2-3; weak D call: TRBD2 (6 bases). The CDR3 has 13 residues. Per the germline V gene, CDR1 is SGHRS and CDR2 is YFSETQ. V dropped 6 bases and J dropped 6 bases, with 14 bases sitting between them. The DNA of the CDR3 is TGCGCCAGCACCTCTGGGACTTTGGATACGCAGTATTTT. It encodes CASTSGTLDTQYF.

The count of this clone is one. The chain employs TRBV28 and TRBJ2-1; the match to TRBD1 covers 9 bases. V shed 3 bases, J shed 6 bases, and the junction held 12 bases outside the gene matches. Germline CDR1 reads MDHEN; CDR2 reads SYDVKM. The CDR3 has 17 amino acids. The CDR3 DNA sequence: TGTGCCAGCAGTTTGTACCAACTAGGGACAGGGTTCAATGAGCAGTTCTTC. Translated: CASSLYQLGTGFNEQFF.

In DNA, the CDR3 is TGTGCCACCAGCAGCCTAATGAACACTGAAGCTTTCTTT. As protein: CATSSLMNTEAFF. The chain recombines TRBV15 with TRBJ1-1; D remains unclear. CDR1 and CDR2 from the germline V gene are LNHNV and YYDKDF (reference sequence). Trimming left V 3 bases short and J 0 bases short, with 5 bases between. This CDR3 has 13 residues.

The V gene is TRBV11-3, the J gene TRBJ2-7; D is ambiguous. The germline gives CDR1 SGHNT, CDR2 YENEEA. With 6 bases removed from V and 3 bases from J, the gap between germline ends came to 21 bases. The CDR3 runs 16 residues. The CDR3 here is CASSLEATKEIYEQYF. The CDR3 nucleotides are TGTGCCAGCAGTCTAGAGGCTACGAAGGAAATCTACGAGCAGTACTTC.

The V gene is TRBV4-1, the J gene TRBJ1-1; maybe TRBD1 (6 bases). Trimming took 5 bases from V and 1 from J, leaving 8 bases between them. From germline, CDR1 is MGHRA and CDR2 YSYEKL. The CDR3 is 13 residues long. The CDR3 protein is CASSWDTNTEAFF. The CDR3, as DNA: TGCGCCAGCAGCTGGGACACGAACACTGAAGCTTTCTTT.

Only one count was recorded for this clone. V usage is TRBV7-3 and J usage is TRBJ2-7; TRBD2 matches 9 bases. J was trimmed by 6 bases and V by 2 bases; bases with no gene match: 2. The CDR3 is 13 amino acids. Per the germline V gene, CDR1 is SGHTA and CDR2 is FQGTGA. The CDR3 protein is CASSLLAGSEQYF. CDR3 nucleotides: TGTGCCAGCAGCTTACTAGCGGGAAGCGAGCAGTACTTC.

The rearrangement links TRBV29-1 to TRBJ2-7, with D tentatively TRBD2 (6 bases). Germline V gene data show CDR1 as SQVTM and CDR2 as ANQGSEA. This CDR3 is 13 amino acids long. Between the trimmed V and J ends, which lost 4 bases and 4 bases, there was a span of 14 bases. The CDR3 bases are TGCAGCGTTGTCCTTAGGGCGGGATACGAGCAGTACTTC. Amino acids: CSVVLRAGYEQYF.

In DNA form, the CDR3 reads TGTGCCAGCAGGTTGGCAGGACAATTCTACGAGCAGTACTTC. The encoded protein is CASRLAGQFYEQYF. The chain carries TRBV7-2 and TRBJ2-7; D is perhaps TRBD1 (5 bases). This CDR3 region has 14 residues. Germline V gene lookup returns CDR1 SGHTA and CDR2 FQGNSA. Trimming pared 6 bases from V and 3 bases from J, leaving 15 bases between.

The J gene is TRBJ2-1, the V gene TRBV9; D gene ambiguous. The CDR3 covers 13 residues. Trimming took 0 bases from V and 7 from J, leaving 8 bases between them. The V gene's germline CDR1 is SGDLS and CDR2 YYNGEE. The CDR3 DNA follows: TGTGCCAGCAGCGTAGACGGTGCGAATGAGCAGTTCTTC. Its protein is CASSVDGANEQFF.